This passage covers 26 T cell receptor beta chains from one sample sequenced in a study of technical replicates of blood from a handful of donors. Clones were sequenced by immunoSEQ multiplex PCR, and TCRdb holds only the in-frame ones, with some missing. The repertoire consists of fewer than 90,000 clones, with roughly 93% occurring once and the leading ten covering about 0.26%. The sequenced sample was T cells isolated from PBMCs. Every receptor here comes from a human donor in good health.

V and J are TRBV7-9 and TRBJ2-5, with 7 nucleotides matching TRBD1. J lost 4 bases, V lost 2 bases, and 10 bases had no gene match. Per the germline V gene, CDR1 is SEHNR and CDR2 is FQNEAQ (reference sequence). The CDR3 is made up of 16 amino acids. The CDR3 reads CASSLPPYRGRETQYF. CDR3 DNA sequence: TGTGCCAGCAGCTTACCGCCTTACAGGGGTAGAGAGACCCAGTACTTC.

The rearrangement links TRBV18 to TRBJ1-4, with D maybe TRBD1 (6 bases). There are 13 residues in the CDR3. The V end lost 6 bases, the J end lost 3 bases, and 8 bases lay between the germline ends. Germline V lookup: CDR1 KGHSH, CDR2 LQKENI. The CDR3 here is CASSGAANEKLFF. The CDR3 DNA is TGTGCCAGCTCGGGGGCTGCTAATGAAAAACTGTTTTTT.

This sequence joins TRBV27 and TRBJ2-5, with TRBD2 matching 11 bases. CDR1 and CDR2 from the germline V gene are MNHEY and SMNVEV (reference sequence). V lost 5 bases, J lost 7 bases, and 15 bases stayed unmatched. CDR3 size: 17 residues. The CDR3 is CASSTFRASGGQGTQYF. CDR3 bases: TGTGCCAGCAGTACCTTTCGGGCTAGCGGGGGGCAGGGGACCCAGTACTTC.

V gene TRBV5-4 combines with J gene TRBJ2-7; 9 positions agree with TRBD2. The V segment lost 4 bases and the J segment 5 bases; nucleotides outside the gene matches: 7. Germline V gives CDR1 SGHNT, CDR2 YYREEE (reference sequence). The CDR3 runs 14 residues. The CDR3, as DNA: TGTGCCAGCAGCCCCGGACTAGCGTTAAACGAGCAGTACTTC. Translating it yields CASSPGLALNEQYF.

To note about this clone: The same CDR3 is also encoded by other DNA sequences in this sample. This chain links TRBV5-1 with TRBJ2-7; 7 bases agree with TRBD2. The V gene end was trimmed by 1 base and the J gene end by 0 bases; junction bases not matched to a gene: 4. Germline V gene data show CDR1 as SGHRS and CDR2 as YFSETQ. The CDR3 spans 15 residues. CDR3 in DNA: TGCGCCAGCAGCTTGTCTAGCGGAAGCTCCTACGAGCAGTACTTC. Translation: CASSLSSGSSYEQYF.

CDR3 loop: CASSLLGGNTEAFF. The CDR3 DNA reads TGTGCCAGCAGCTTACTGGGGGGAAACACTGAAGCTTTCTTT. The gene calls are TRBV7-3 and TRBJ1-1; a possible D gene is TRBD1 (5 bases). V lost 2 bases, J lost 2 bases, and 9 bases lay in between. The CDR3 spans 14 residues. Germline V gene data show CDR1 as SGHTA and CDR2 as FQGTGA.

This chain joins TRBV7-9 and TRBJ2-3, with a tentative D call TRBD2 (6 bases). Trimming pared 1 base from V and 9 bases from J, leaving 14 bases between. CDR1 and CDR2 (germline): SEHNR, FQNEAQ (reference sequence). The CDR3 extends over 14 amino acids. The DNA for the CDR3 is TGTGCCAGCAGCTTAGTCGTGGGACTTGGGACGCAGTATTTT. Amino acids: CASSLVVGLGTQYF.

The chain is built from TRBV5-5 and TRBJ2-7, with D possibly matching TRBD1 (5 bases). Trimming shortened V by 2 bases and J by 11 bases, and 11 bases separated the two germline ends. The CDR3 totals 11 residues. CDR1 and CDR2 from the germline V gene are SGHKS and YYEKEE (reference sequence). CDR3 coding DNA: TGTGCCAGCAGCTTCCAGGGTCAGAAGTACTTC. As protein: CASSFQGQKYF.

The rearrangement joins TRBV5-1 to TRBJ2-5, with unresolved D. V was pared by 4 bases and J by 5 bases, with 12 bases between. The germline V gene has CDR1 SGHRS and CDR2 YFSETQ. The CDR3 extends over 13 amino acids. The CDR3, as DNA: TGCGCCAGCAGCCCAGACGGCAGGGAGACCCAGTACTTC. It translates to CASSPDGRETQYF.

The chain links TRBV20-1 to TRBJ2-7; perhaps TRBD1 as D (6 bases). V was clipped by 6 bases and J by 5 bases, with 11 bases between them. The CDR3 contains 11 residues. Germline lookup yields CDR1 DFQATT and CDR2 SNEGSKA (reference sequence). CDR3 residues: CSAQTGNEQYF. The DNA of the CDR3 is TGCAGTGCCCAGACAGGTAACGAGCAGTACTTC.

V and J are TRBV7-2 and TRBJ2-5, with 9 bases aligning to TRBD2. This CDR3 contains 18 residues. The germline gives CDR1 SGHTA, CDR2 FQGNSA. The V segment lost 1 base and the J segment 3 bases; nucleotides outside the gene matches: 12. The CDR3 is CASSLDGPGLAIEETQYF. In DNA form, the CDR3 reads TGTGCCAGCAGCTTAGATGGGCCGGGACTAGCAATCGAAGAGACCCAGTACTTC.

V usage is TRBV2 and J usage is TRBJ1-2; 8 bases are a match to TRBD1. The J segment lost 6 bases and the V segment lost 5 bases, leaving 8 bases of the junction unmatched. Germline CDR1 SNHLY, CDR2 FYNNEI. The CDR3 loop spans 14 amino acids. CDR3 protein: CASSRGDRGHGYTF. CDR3 sequence (DNA): TGTGCCAGCAGTCGCGGAGACAGGGGCCATGGCTACACCTTC.

This chain connects TRBV9 to TRBJ2-7, with a possible D match to TRBD2 (5 bases). From germline, CDR1 is SGDLS and CDR2 YYNGEE. CDR3 length: 15 amino acids. Deletions cut 0 bases from V and 5 bases from J, with 15 bases between. CDR3 bases: TGTGCCAGCAGCGTAGCTGAGGGTCATCTACACGAGCAGTACTTC. This sequence encodes CASSVAEGHLHEQYF.

The chain uses TRBV28 and TRBJ2-2, with TRBD2 identical over 16 bases. J gave up 6 bases and V 5 bases, and 12 bases lay outside the gene matches. The CDR3 has 19 amino acids. Germline CDR1 MDHEN, CDR2 SYDVKM. In DNA form, the CDR3 reads TGTGCCAGCAGTCACCCGGGACTAGCGGGAGGGGTTTGGTCCGGGGAGCTGTTTTTT. Translation gives CASSHPGLAGGVWSGELFF. The complete variable domain, with remaining parts taken from reference TRBV28 and TRBJ2-2, reads DVKVTQSSRYLVKRTGEKVFLECVQDMDHENMFWYRQDPGLGLRLIYFSYDVKMKEKGDIPEGYSVSREKKERFSLILESASTNQTSMYLCASSHPGLAGGVWSGELFFGEGSRLTVL.

The gene calls are TRBV5-1 and TRBJ1-1, with TRBD1 identical over 7 bases. The CDR3 sequence is 15 residues long. J was trimmed by 1 base and V by 0 bases; bases with no gene match: 3. CDR1 is SGHRS and CDR2 is YFSETQ in the germline V gene. CDR3 loop: CASSLEGQANTEAFF. The DNA of the CDR3 is TGCGCCAGCAGCTTGGAAGGACAGGCGAACACTGAAGCTTTCTTT.

The V and J genes are TRBV13 and TRBJ2-7, with TRBD1 matching 8 bases. V gave up 4 bases and J gave up 2 bases; unmatched junction bases: 10. The CDR3 runs to 16 residues. Germline CDR1 and CDR2: PRHDT and FYEKMQ (reference sequence). This chain's CDR3 is CASSSTRDRMTYEQYF. In nucleotides, the CDR3 is TGTGCCAGCAGCTCTACCAGGGACAGGATGACCTACGAGCAGTACTTC.

A single count supports this clone. The chain is built from TRBV28 and TRBJ1-2, with D possibly matching TRBD1 (6 bases). Germline V gene lookup returns CDR1 MDHEN and CDR2 SYDVKM. V lost 7 bases and J 6 bases, leaving 18 bases between the germline ends. The CDR3 contains 14 residues. In nucleotides, the CDR3 is TGTGCCAGCACCCGCACCCACAGGGTGAATGGCTACACCTTC. It is translated as CASTRTHRVNGYTF.

The CDR3 is CASSSRMLREGNEQFF. The CDR3 nucleotides read TGTGCCAGCAGCTCCCGGATGCTCAGGGAAGGCAATGAGCAGTTCTTC. The chain joins TRBV7-8 to TRBJ2-1; D may be TRBD1 (5 bases). The V and J ends lost 4 bases and 6 bases respectively, with 19 bases between them. Germline V gene sequence: CDR1 SGHVS, CDR2 FQNEAQ. The CDR3 has 16 residues. Combining the CDR3 with reference TRBV7-8 and TRBJ2-1 gives the whole variable domain GAGVSQSPRYKVAKRGQDVALRCDPISGHVSLFWYQQALGQGPEFLTYFQNEAQLDKSGLPSDRFFAERPEGSVSTLKIQRTQQEDSAVYLCASSSRMLREGNEQFFGPGTRLTVL.

This chain uses TRBV11-2 with TRBJ1-2; TRBD1 might be the D (6 bases). With 5 bases removed from V and 4 bases from J, the gap between germline ends came to 17 bases. The CDR3 has 15 amino acids. The germline V gene has CDR1 SGHAT and CDR2 FQNNGV. The CDR3 sequence is CASSANSPGAYGYTF. In nucleotides, the CDR3 is TGTGCCAGCAGCGCAAACTCCCCAGGGGCCTATGGCTACACCTTC. The full variable domain, completed using reference TRBV11-2 and TRBJ1-2, is EAGVAQSPRYKIIEKRQSVAFWCNPISGHATLYWYQQILGQGPKLLIQFQNNGVVDDSQLPKDRFSAERLKGVDSTLKIQPAKLEDSAVYLCASSANSPGAYGYTFGSGTRLTVV.

This clone was counted once. The rearrangement uses TRBV30 and TRBJ1-1; the D gene is possibly TRBD1 (5 bases). This CDR3 spans 13 amino acids. V lost 4 bases to trimming and J lost 0 bases, with 9 bases between them. Looked up from germline, CDR1 is GTSNPN and CDR2 is SVGIG (reference sequence). Here the CDR3 reads CAWMGGLNTEAFF. The CDR3 DNA reads as TGTGCCTGGATGGGGGGGTTGAACACTGAAGCTTTCTTT.

The chain joins TRBV21-1 to TRBJ2-2; the table's D call, TRBD1, was not checked against the DNA. TRBV21-1 is a documented pseudogene. The CDR3 covers 15 residues. The CDR3 DNA is TGTGCCAGCAGCGAAAGGTACAGGGTCACCGGGGAGCTGTTTTTT. Amino acid sequence: CASSERYRVTGELFF.

V gene TRBV7-9 combines with J gene TRBJ1-4; perhaps TRBD1 as D (5 bases). V shed 0 bases and J shed 7 bases, with 21 bases lying between them. This CDR3 region has 18 residues. Germline V gene sequence: CDR1 SEHNR, CDR2 FQNEAQ (reference sequence). CDR3 amino acids: CASSLAGEDFGTFEKLFF. In nucleotides, the CDR3 is TGTGCCAGCAGCTTAGCGGGGGAGGATTTTGGGACGTTTGAAAAACTGTTTTTT.

The chain recombines TRBV25-1 with TRBJ1-1; TRBD1 matches at 12 bases. This CDR3 region has 12 residues. The germline V gene encodes CDR1 MGHDK and CDR2 SYGVNS. The V segment lost 6 bases and the J segment 10 bases; nucleotides outside the gene matches: 3. The CDR3 loop reads CASSSGQGAAFF. DNA of the CDR3: TGTGCCAGCAGCTCGGGACAGGGGGCAGCTTTCTTT.

V gene TRBV10-3 combines with J gene TRBJ2-5, with unresolved D. CDR3 length equals 14 residues. V shed 6 bases and J shed 3 bases, with 14 bases lying between them. CDR1 and CDR2 from the germline V gene are ENHRY and SYGVKD. This chain's CDR3 is CAIRTSNQEETQYF. CDR3 sequence (DNA): TGTGCCATCAGAACTTCCAATCAAGAAGAGACCCAGTACTTC.

The rearrangement links TRBV6-5 to TRBJ2-7; TRBD1 matches 8 bases. The CDR3 is 14 amino acids. Germline-derived CDR1 and CDR2 are MNHEY and SVGAGI. With V trimmed by 2 bases and J by 5 bases, 5 bases remained unmatched. As DNA, the CDR3 is TGTGCCAGCAGTTACGCAGGGGGCCCAAACGAGCAGTACTTC. Translation: CASSYAGGPNEQYF.

The DNA of the CDR3 is TGTGCCAGTAGTATAGAGAGAGGGAACGTTTACTATGGCTACACCTTC. It yields the protein CASSIERGNVYYGYTF. The chain recombines TRBV19 with TRBJ1-2; D call uncertain. The V gene lost 0 bases and the J gene lost 3 bases, with 14 bases spanning the gap. Germline V CDR1 and CDR2: LNHDA, SQIVND (reference sequence). The CDR3 runs 16 residues.